The 31 T cell receptor beta chains below all came from one sample that was sequenced in a study of T cells in Graves' hyperthyroidism and ophthalmopathy. Amplification targeted TCR beta CDR3 regions from RNA transcripts. When the TCR CDR3 underwent first-round RT-PCR, the HTBI primer set was used. TCRdb ran MiXCR on the multiplex PCR reads and lists one entry per CDR3 protein. Of 500,000 to 650,000 distinct CDR3 sequences in the sample, about 14% were seen once. The sequenced sample was blood. These TCRs come from a woman in her thirties or forties with Graves' hyperthyroidism.

In regard to this clonotype: One junction end does not reproduce the germline sequence, and a read error may be involved. The chain links TRBV12-3 or TRBV12-4 to TRBJ2-3; D could derive from TRBD1 or TRBD2 (5 bases each). The CDR3 runs 18 residues. The chain's CDR3 is CTSSLRGVYSSSTDTQYF. CDR3 nucleotides: TGTACCAGCAGCCTGAGGGGCGTCTATTCCTCTAGCACAGATACGCAGTATTTT.

This clonotype was seen repeatedly, ten times or more. The V gene is TRBV11-2, the J gene TRBJ2-2; TRBD2 matches 11 bases. The CDR3 runs to 15 residues. Germline CDR1 reads SGHAT; CDR2 reads FQNNGV. After removal of 2 bases from V and 7 bases from J, the junction contained 3 bases not matched to a gene. The CDR3 DNA reads as TGTGCCAGCAGCTTAACTAGCGGGAGTGGCGGGGAGCTGTTTTTT. Encoded protein: CASSLTSGSGGELFF. Drawing the rest from reference TRBV11-2 and TRBJ2-2, the complete variable domain is EAGVAQSPRYKIIEKRQSVAFWCNPISGHATLYWYQQILGQGPKLLIQFQNNGVVDDSQLPKDRFSAERLKGVDSTLKIQPAKLEDSAVYLCASSLTSGSGGELFFGEGSRLTVL.

The chain uses TRBV11-2 and TRBJ2-2, with a possible D match to TRBD2 (6 bases). Germline V gene lookup returns CDR1 SGHAT and CDR2 FQNNGV. The CDR3 extends over 14 amino acids. Between the trimmed V and J ends, which lost 2 bases and 7 bases, there was a span of 11 bases. The chain's CDR3 is CASSLRAGLGELFF. CDR3 DNA sequence: TGTGCCAGCAGCTTAAGGGCGGGGCTCGGGGAGCTGTTTTTT.

At least ten counts were recorded for this clonotype. The chain has TRBV3-1 and TRBJ2-4; D might be TRBD1 or TRBD2, each matching 5 bases. CDR1 and CDR2 from the germline V gene are LGHDT and YNNKEL (reference sequence). Trimming took 0 bases from V and 0 from J, leaving 15 bases between them. The CDR3 totals 18 residues. The CDR3, as DNA: TGTGCCAGCAGCCAAGATCCCCCCAGGGAGCTAGCCAAAAACATTCAGTACTTC. Translating it yields CASSQDPPRELAKNIQYF.

V gene TRBV18 combines with J gene TRBJ2-3; 7 bases are a match to TRBD2. This CDR3 contains 18 residues. Germline-derived CDR1 and CDR2 are KGHSH and LQKENI. V trimming: 1 base; J trimming: 5 bases; junction bases outside the gene matches: 15. CDR3 nucleotides: TGTGCCAGCTCACCACGGCCTAGCGGCTTCGGAGGGGAAGATACGCAGTATTTT. It is translated as CASSPRPSGFGGEDTQYF.

This clonotype has ten or more counts. The chain joins TRBV9 to TRBJ2-5, with D perhaps matching TRBD1 (5 bases). The V end lost 0 bases, the J end lost 2 bases, and 8 bases lay between the germline ends. Germline V gives CDR1 SGDLS, CDR2 YYNGEE. This CDR3 has 14 amino acids. CDR3 in DNA: TGTGCCAGCAGCGTAGGTAGGGGTCAAGAGACCCAGTACTTC. Translation: CASSVGRGQETQYF.

The table lists this clonotype with many counts. The chain carries TRBV3-1 and TRBJ2-1, with D possibly being TRBD2 (6 bases). The CDR3 totals 15 residues. Deletions cut 1 base from V and 10 bases from J, with 17 bases between. The germline V gene encodes CDR1 LGHDT and CDR2 YNNKEL (reference sequence). As DNA, the CDR3 is TGTGCCAGCAGCCAAGGCCTCGGGGGTGAGCGGGAGCAGTTCTTC. Amino acids: CASSQGLGGEREQFF.

In its sample, this clonotype was seen a few times. The rearrangement links TRBV7-9 to TRBJ2-1; 9 positions agree with TRBD1. This CDR3 contains 13 residues. Trimming took 5 bases from V and 8 from J; bases not matched to a gene: 4. The germline gives CDR1 SEHNR, CDR2 FQNEAQ (reference sequence). The CDR3 spells CASSRTGADEQFF. The CDR3, as DNA: TGTGCCAGCAGCCGGACAGGGGCCGATGAGCAGTTCTTC.

The chain uses TRBV7-2 and TRBJ2-5; D possibly corresponds to TRBD1 (5 bases). Germline V gene data show CDR1 as SGHTA and CDR2 as FQGNSA. The CDR3 covers 14 residues. The V end lost 5 bases, the J end lost 3 bases, and 13 bases lay between the germline ends. The CDR3 reads CASSTQDPKETQYF. In nucleotides, the CDR3 is TGTGCCAGCAGCACACAGGACCCAAAAGAGACCCAGTACTTC.

This clonotype was counted many times. The V call is TRBV11-1, the J call TRBJ1-1; D gene uncertain. CDR3 length: 13 amino acids. The V gene lost 1 base and the J gene lost 8 bases, with 11 bases spanning the gap. Germline V gives CDR1 SGHAT, CDR2 FQDESV (reference sequence). The CDR3 loop is CASSLVVSSEAFF. The CDR3 nucleotides are TGTGCCAGCAGCTTAGTGGTCAGTTCCGAAGCTTTCTTT.

This clonotype was counted at least ten times. This chain uses TRBV15 with TRBJ2-7; 7 bases align to TRBD1. Germline V lookup: CDR1 LNHNV, CDR2 YYDKDF (reference sequence). V shed 3 bases, J shed 5 bases, and the junction held 7 bases outside the gene matches. The CDR3 sequence is 14 residues long. The CDR3 region has the DNA TGTGCCACCAGCAGCATAGGGACAGTCCACGAGCAGTACTTC. Translating gives CATSSIGTVHEQYF.

The chain combines TRBV6-5 with TRBJ2-2; 10 bases line up with TRBD2. The CDR3 is 17 residues long. The V gene end was trimmed by 4 bases and the J gene end by 7 bases; junction bases not matched to a gene: 12. Germline assignment: CDR1 MNHEY and CDR2 SVGAGI. The CDR3 sequence: CASSWWLAGERGGELFF. The CDR3 DNA reads TGTGCCAGCAGTTGGTGGCTAGCGGGAGAAAGGGGCGGGGAGCTGTTTTTT.

There are many counts of this clonotype. This chain uses TRBV29-1 with TRBJ1-1, with D hard to call. This CDR3 is 12 amino acids long. V lost 3 bases, J lost 4 bases, and 9 bases lay in between. CDR1 SQVTM and CDR2 ANQGSEA come from the germline V gene. Written as DNA, the CDR3 is TGCAGCGTTGAGGTCAGCCTCACTGAAGCTTTCTTT. This sequence encodes CSVEVSLTEAFF.

The chain recombines TRBV20-1 with TRBJ2-1, with 14 bases aligning to TRBD2. Trimming cost V 3 bases and J 6 bases; bases outside gene matches: 7. There are 16 residues in the CDR3. Germline lookup yields CDR1 DFQATT and CDR2 SNEGSKA (reference sequence). The CDR3 DNA follows: TGCAGTGCTAGTCCGACTAGCGGGAGGGGGTTCAATGAGCAGTTCTTC. Protein sequence: CSASPTSGRGFNEQFF.

This clonotype was detected ten times or more. This chain joins TRBV6-1 and TRBJ2-5, with TRBD2 identical over 9 bases. V shed 6 bases, J shed 3 bases, and the junction held 5 bases outside the gene matches. This CDR3 has 14 residues. The germline CDR1 and CDR2 sequences are MNHNS and SASEGT. CDR3: CASSTRLAEETQYF. The DNA of the CDR3 is TGTGCCAGCAGCACTCGACTAGCGGAAGAGACCCAGTACTTC.

Many counts were recorded for this clonotype. V and J are TRBV7-8 and TRBJ2-3, with 7 bases matching TRBD2. With V trimmed by 8 bases and J by 4 bases, 9 bases remained unmatched. From germline, CDR1 is SGHVS and CDR2 FQNEAQ. The length of the CDR3 is 14 residues. The chain's CDR3 is CASFQGGDPDTQYF. The CDR3 region has the DNA TGTGCCAGCTTCCAGGGAGGGGATCCAGATACGCAGTATTTT.

This clonotype was detected ten times or more. The CDR3 loop is CASSLGRGRARGNIQYF. CDR3 bases: TGTGCCAGCAGCTTAGGACGCGGCAGGGCCCGTGGAAACATTCAGTACTTC. The chain carries TRBV11-2 and TRBJ2-4, with TRBD1 as a possible D gene (5 bases). CDR1 is SGHAT, CDR2 FQNNGV, per germline. Trimming took off 1 base at V and 6 bases at J, with 19 bases between the two ends. The CDR3 spans 17 residues.

The chain employs TRBV12-5 and TRBJ1-5, with 7 bases aligning to TRBD1. The CDR3 has 15 amino acids. Germline-derived CDR1 and CDR2 are LGHNT and FRNRAP. Trimming at V came to 3 bases and at J to 3 bases, leaving 5 bases not matched to a gene. CDR3 DNA: TGTGCTAGTGGTTTCACAGGGGATTACAATCAGCCCCAGCATTTT. This translates into CASGFTGDYNQPQHF.

This chain uses TRBV10-2 with TRBJ2-1; 11 bases fit TRBD2. The junction had 5 bases not matched to a gene; V was cut back by 2 bases and J by 5 bases. The CDR3 is 16 residues long. The germline CDR1 and CDR2 sequences are WSHSY and SAAADI. The CDR3 bases are TGCGCCAGCAGTGAGGAGACTAGCGGGAACCACAATGAGCAGTTCTTC. This translates into CASSEETSGNHNEQFF.

This clonotype was counted a single time. This may stem from a read error, because a much larger clone lies one nucleotide away. The chain combines TRBV9 with TRBJ2-2; 7 bases align to TRBD1. CDR3 length: 15 amino acids. Germline lookup yields CDR1 SGDLS and CDR2 YYNGEE. The J segment lost 7 bases and the V segment lost 2 bases, leaving 8 bases of the junction unmatched. This chain's CDR3 is CASSVQTGKVGELFF. In DNA form, the CDR3 reads TGTGCCAGCAGCGTGCAGACAGGGAAGGTCGGGGAGCTGTTTTTT.

This clonotype has more than one count but fewer than ten. The J gene is TRBJ2-3, the V gene TRBV20-1, with no clear D. V dropped 6 bases and J dropped 6 bases, with 7 bases sitting between them. Germline CDR1 DFQATT, CDR2 SNEGSKA (reference sequence). The CDR3 spans 10 residues. CDR3 loop: CSAKGDTQYF. For the CDR3, the DNA is TGCAGTGCCAAAGGGGATACGCAGTATTTT.

On this clonotype itself: A clone one base away is much larger, so this may be a read error. J is TRBJ2-5 and V is TRBV18, with TRBD2 matching 11 bases. CDR1 and CDR2 from the germline V gene are KGHSH and LQKENI. The CDR3 is made up of 18 amino acids. CDR3 sequence (DNA): TGTGCCAGCTCACCAAATAGCGGGAGGGCCCAATCCCAAGAGACCCTGTACTTC. Protein sequence: CASSPNSGRAQSQETLYF.

At least ten counts were recorded for this clonotype. The chain has TRBV29-1 and TRBJ2-3, with 9 bases that match TRBD2. Germline CDR1 reads SQVTM; CDR2 reads ANQGSEA. This CDR3 is built from 12 residues. V shed 8 bases and J 4 bases; nucleotides not matched to a gene: 4. CDR3 residues: CSYSGSADTQYF. CDR3 DNA sequence: TGCAGCTATAGCGGGAGTGCAGATACGCAGTATTTT.

There are a few counts of this clonotype. This sequence joins TRBV20-1 and TRBJ2-2; 7 bases map to TRBD2. This CDR3 comprises 14 residues. Germline CDR1 DFQATT, CDR2 SNEGSKA (reference sequence). After removal of 2 bases from V and 6 bases from J, the junction contained 6 bases not matched to a gene. CDR3 coding DNA: TGCAGTGCTAGACCTGGACTAGTGGCCGGGGAGCTGTTTTTT. Translated: CSARPGLVAGELFF.

This clonotype occurred many times. The V gene is TRBV11-1, the J gene TRBJ2-5, with no clear D. There are 14 residues in the CDR3. The ends were cut back, 5 bases at V and 5 bases at J, with 15 bases in the middle. CDR1 and CDR2 from the germline V gene are SGHAT and FQDESV (reference sequence). This chain's CDR3 is CASSPTIISETQYF. The CDR3 DNA sequence: TGTGCCAGCAGCCCTACGATCATTAGTGAGACCCAGTACTTC.

The chain joins TRBV27 to TRBJ2-1; the D is unclear. Trimming took 6 bases from V and 3 from J, leaving 15 bases between them. CDR1 is MNHEY and CDR2 is SMNVEV in the germline V gene (reference sequence). The CDR3 length is 15 residues. CDR3 protein: CASSRAPEGYNEQFF. CDR3 coding DNA: TGTGCCAGCAGCCGGGCCCCCGAAGGCTACAATGAGCAGTTCTTC.

Many counts were recorded for this clonotype. The chain joins TRBV7-2 to TRBJ2-2; D ambiguous. Trimming stripped 5 bases from V and 3 bases from J, with 4 bases between. This CDR3 spans 12 amino acids. Germline V CDR1 and CDR2: SGHTA, FQGNSA. This CDR3 is CASSQYTGELFF. The CDR3 DNA is TGTGCCAGCAGCCAATACACCGGGGAGCTGTTTTTT.

This rearrangement joins TRBV6-2 or TRBV6-3 to TRBJ1-2, with no clear D. Germline lookup yields CDR1 MNHEY and CDR2 SVGEGT. The CDR3 sequence is 14 residues long. Trimming stripped 7 bases from V and 8 bases from J, with 20 bases between. CDR3 nucleotides: TGTGCCAGCACCGCGGCGGCCTTTGAGGAAGGCTACACCTTC. Translation gives CASTAAAFEEGYTF.

This clonotype was observed a few times. V gene TRBV6-1 combines with J gene TRBJ1-2; 9 bases fit TRBD1. V dropped 1 base and J dropped 5; count of bases not matched to a gene: 5. The CDR3 has 15 residues. CDR1 is MNHNS, CDR2 SASEGT, per germline. CDR3 sequence (DNA): TGTGCCAGCAGTGAAGGGACAGGGGAGTTATATGGCTACACCTTC. Translating gives CASSEGTGELYGYTF.

Many counts were recorded for this clonotype. J is TRBJ1-3 and V is TRBV6-1, with a weak D call TRBD1 (5 bases). Germline V gene sequence: CDR1 MNHNS, CDR2 SASEGT. V lost 6 bases, J lost 1 base, and 7 bases lay in between. The CDR3 runs 13 residues. The CDR3, as DNA: TGTGCCAGCAGAGGGGTGTCTGGAAACACCATATATTTT. The encoded protein is CASRGVSGNTIYF.

There are many counts of this clonotype. The CDR3 spells CSARGGTDTQYF. CDR3 sequence (DNA): TGCAGTGCTAGAGGGGGCACAGATACGCAGTATTTT. V is TRBV20-1 and J is TRBJ2-3; D is uncertain. Germline V gene data show CDR1 as DFQATT and CDR2 as SNEGSKA (reference sequence). V gave up 1 base and J gave up 1 base, with 3 bases separating them. The CDR3 sequence is 12 residues long.